A selection of T cell receptor beta chains follows, all from one sample in a study of cytomegalovirus exposure and HLA in healthy donors. Sequencing was performed with immunoSEQ multiplex PCR; in TCRdb, only in-frame clones are kept and a portion is missing. The sample consists of 160,000 or so clones, approximately 80% of them appearing once. The sequencing input was PBMCs. These receptors all stem from a male donor in good health and CMV-seropositive. Each CDR3 is given with its conserved first and last residue. Each record gives: V gene, J gene, D gene, clone size, CDR3 protein, CDR3 DNA. D genes are given only for firm matches. Clone size is shown for a subset of rows, as once, few, many or a class of expanded clone.

TRBV5-1	TRBJ2-1	.	.	CASSLALGGDEQFF	TGCGCCAGCAGCTTGGCCCTCGGAGGGGATGAGCAGTTCTTC
TRBV27	TRBJ2-3	TRBD1	.	CASSLGTGVADTQYF	TGTGCCAGCAGTTTAGGGACAGGGGTGGCAGATACGCAGTATTTT
TRBV28	TRBJ2-7	.	once	CASGLPGPFYEQYF	TGTGCCAGCGGCCTGCCGGGTCCTTTTTACGAGCAGTACTTC
TRBV5-6	TRBJ1-4	TRBD1	.	CASSSPSDRVSNEKLFF	TGTGCCAGCAGCTCCCCCTCGGACAGGGTCTCTAATGAAAAACTGTTTTTT
TRBV9	TRBJ2-7	.	once	CASSVGLGGGGGAYEQYF	TGTGCCAGCAGCGTAGGTTTGGGTGGGGGTGGGGGCGCCTACGAGCAGTACTTC
TRBV19	TRBJ2-2	.	once	CASAPQLVSGELFF	TGTGCCAGTGCCCCACAACTAGTTTCCGGGGAGCTGTTTTTT
TRBV10-3	TRBJ1-5	.	.	CAISEGQLHSNQPQHF	TGTGCCATCAGTGAGGGGCAGTTGCATAGCAATCAGCCCCAGCATTTT
TRBV27	TRBJ1-6	.	.	CASSRNYNSPLHF	TGTGCCAGCAGCAGAAACTATAATTCACCCCTCCACTTT
TRBV4-3	TRBJ1-2	.	few	CASKEGTGYGYTF	TGCGCCAGCAAGGAGGGGACTGGGTATGGCTACACCTTC
TRBV29-1	TRBJ2-7	.	few	CSVEVHRVSYYEQYF	TGCAGCGTTGAAGTTCACAGGGTCTCCTACTACGAGCAGTACTTC
TRBV6-5	TRBJ2-7	TRBD1	.	CASSHPGTGYEQYF	TGTGCCAGCAGTCACCCAGGGACAGGCTACGAGCAGTACTTC
TRBV30	TRBJ2-7	TRBD1	.	CAWAGTAKDEQYF	TGTGCCTGGGCCGGGACAGCTAAAGACGAGCAGTACTTC
TRBV6-5	TRBJ1-1	TRBD1	few	CASGRGGGLGEAFF	TGTGCCAGCGGACGAGGGGGCGGCCTGGGTGAAGCTTTCTTT
TRBV10-3	TRBJ1-2	.	.	CAAHTANYGYTF	TGTGCCGCACACACAGCTAACTATGGCTACACCTTC
TRBV5-1	TRBJ2-2	TRBD2	.	CASSPKTSATGELFF	TGCGCCAGCAGCCCGAAGACTAGCGCCACCGGGGAGCTGTTTTTT
TRBV4-3	TRBJ2-6	.	.	CASSPEGTNSGANVLTF	TGCGCCAGCAGCCCCGAGGGGACAAACTCTGGGGCCAACGTCCTGACTTTC
TRBV28	TRBJ2-7	.	.	CASSLRGLNNEQYF	TGTGCCAGCAGTTTGCGAGGCCTTAACAACGAGCAGTACTTC
TRBV2	TRBJ2-3	.	few	CASSAQGGSSTDTQYF	TGTGCCAGCAGTGCTCAGGGAGGATCTAGCACAGATACGCAGTATTTT
TRBV30	TRBJ1-1	.	.	CAWQGGLNTEAFF	TGTGCCTGGCAAGGGGGTTTGAACACTGAAGCTTTCTTT
TRBV2	TRBJ2-7	TRBD2	.	CASSEGGGRGGEQYF	TGTGCCAGCAGTGAAGGGGGAGGACGCGGGGGCGAGCAGTACTTC
TRBV7-6	TRBJ1-1	TRBD1	.	CASSAGQGYSEAFF	TGTGCCAGCAGCGCAGGACAGGGATATTCTGAAGCTTTCTTT
TRBV18	TRBJ1-1	.	.	CASSPLDGGAYQNTEAFF	TGTGCCAGCTCACCGCTTGACGGAGGGGCCTACCAAAACACTGAAGCTTTCTTT
TRBV5-6	TRBJ2-5	TRBD2	.	CASSLKGAGGLETQYF	TGTGCCAGCAGCTTGAAGGGAGCGGGGGGGCTTGAGACCCAGTACTTC
TRBV5-8	TRBJ1-5	TRBD1	.	CATNLGDRGGQPQHF	TGTGCCACCAACCTGGGGGACAGGGGAGGTCAGCCCCAGCATTTT
TRBV6-1	TRBJ1-2	TRBD1	.	CASSARQGGYTF	TGTGCCAGCAGTGCCCGACAGGGAGGCTACACCTTC
TRBV29-1	TRBJ2-7	TRBD1	.	CSVEDRTGAYEQYF	TGCAGCGTTGAAGATCGGACAGGGGCCTACGAGCAGTACTTC
TRBV7-9	TRBJ1-4	.	.	CASSLAGVGYEKLFF	TGTGCCAGCAGCTTGGCGGGGGTCGGTTATGAAAAACTGTTTTTT
TRBV11-2	TRBJ1-6	.	.	CASSSRRSPGSPLHF	TGTGCCAGCAGCTCCAGACGGAGCCCGGGGTCACCCCTCCACTTT
TRBV6-4	TRBJ1-1	TRBD1	.	CASSKDRGTEAFF	TGTGCCAGCAGCAAGGACAGGGGGACTGAAGCTTTCTTT
TRBV9	TRBJ2-7	TRBD2	.	CASSVGSGSGYEQYF	TGTGCCAGCAGCGTCGGTAGCGGGAGTGGCTACGAGCAGTACTTC
TRBV5-1	TRBJ1-2	.	.	CASSLTQGGGYTF	TGCGCCAGCAGCCTCACACAGGGAGGGGGCTACACCTTC
TRBV11-2	TRBJ1-3	.	.	CASSARVGGSGNTIYF	TGTGCCAGCAGCGCAAGGGTAGGAGGTTCTGGAAACACCATATATTTT
TRBV27	TRBJ2-7	.	.	CASSFQGGEQYF	TGTGCCAGCAGTTTCCAGGGTGGCGAGCAGTACTTC
TRBV18	TRBJ2-3	TRBD1	.	CASSPGQGVKDTQYF	TGTGCCAGCTCTCCGGGACAGGGTGTGAAAGATACGCAGTATTTT
TRBV5-6	TRBJ1-2	.	.	CASSLTQGTGYGYTF	TGTGCCAGCAGCTTGACCCAGGGCACGGGCTATGGCTACACCTTC
TRBV5-4	TRBJ2-5	TRBD2	.	CASSLRTGGGETQYF	TGTGCCAGCAGCTTGCGAACGGGAGGCGGTGAGACCCAGTACTTC
TRBV18	TRBJ1-2	.	.	CASSPGYRDGYTF	TGTGCCAGCTCACCAGGTTACAGGGATGGCTACACCTTC
TRBV30	TRBJ2-6	.	.	CASSPSGGQSSGANVLTF	TGTGCCTCAAGCCCGTCTGGGGGCCAGAGCTCTGGGGCCAACGTCCTGACTTTC
TRBV30	TRBJ2-5	TRBD2	.	CAWSGASGRETQYF	TGTGCCTGGTCCGGGGCTAGCGGGAGGGAGACCCAGTACTTC
TRBV19	TRBJ1-5	.	.	CASSLGTSHQPQHF	TGTGCCAGTAGTCTGGGGACATCTCATCAGCCCCAGCATTTT
TRBV30	TRBJ1-4	.	.	CAWSTPRGGEKLFF	TGTGCCTGGAGTACGCCGCGGGGGGGCGAAAAACTGTTTTTT
TRBV4-3	TRBJ2-7	TRBD1	.	CASSEGTGVHEQYF	TGCGCCAGCAGCGAAGGGACAGGGGTCCACGAGCAGTACTTC
TRBV28	TRBJ1-3	TRBD1	.	CASSGDRDSGNTIYF	TGTGCCAGCAGTGGTGACAGGGACTCTGGAAACACCATATATTTT
TRBV4-3	TRBJ2-7	TRBD2	.	CASSQDVRLAGSYEQYF	TGCGCCAGCAGCCAAGATGTCAGACTAGCGGGGTCGTACGAGCAGTACTTC
TRBV7-9	TRBJ2-7	TRBD2	.	CSSSLVPERGTYEQYF	TGTTCCAGCAGCTTAGTTCCCGAGCGGGGGACCTACGAGCAGTACTTC
TRBV6-4	TRBJ2-1	TRBD1	.	CASSGGQGANNEQFF	TGTGCCAGCAGTGGCGGACAGGGGGCTAACAATGAGCAGTTCTTC
TRBV7-6	TRBJ2-7	TRBD2	once	CASSRGTSSGEQYF	TGTGCCAGCAGCCGTGGGACTAGCTCGGGTGAGCAGTACTTC
TRBV19	TRBJ2-3	TRBD2	.	CASSWSLAGVPDTQYF	TGTGCCAGTAGCTGGTCACTAGCGGGAGTTCCAGATACGCAGTATTTT
TRBV11-2	TRBJ2-5	.	.	CASSLIMTTQRPQYF	TGTGCCAGCAGCTTAATTATGACAACGCAGAGACCCCAGTACTTC
TRBV10-3	TRBJ2-7	.	few	CAISHTKSSYEQYF	TGTGCCATCAGCCACACTAAGAGCTCCTACGAGCAGTACTTC
TRBV19	TRBJ1-1	.	.	CASSPYRQENTEAFF	TGTGCCAGTAGTCCGTATCGGCAGGAGAACACTGAAGCTTTCTTT
TRBV29-1	TRBJ1-3	.	.	CSVLLGNTIYF	TGCAGCGTCCTACTTGGAAACACCATATATTTT
TRBV10-1	TRBJ2-6	.	.	CASRPSGANGLTF	TGCGCCAGCCGGCCCTCTGGGGCCAACGGCCTGACTTTC
TRBV30	TRBJ2-1	TRBD2	.	CAWSVTSGRFIEQFF	TGTGCCTGGAGTGTGACTAGCGGGAGATTTATTGAGCAGTTCTTC
TRBV30	TRBJ1-5	TRBD1	.	CAFKQGPNSNQPQHF	TGTGCCTTCAAACAGGGGCCTAATAGCAATCAGCCCCAGCATTTT
TRBV6-1	TRBJ1-6	TRBD1	.	CASQTGGISPLHF	TGTGCCAGTCAGACAGGGGGTATTTCACCCCTCCACTTT
TRBV7-6	TRBJ2-1	.	.	CASSLVEGVNNEQFF	TGTGCCAGCAGCTTAGTTGAGGGAGTAAACAATGAGCAGTTCTTC
TRBV16	TRBJ2-7	.	.	CASSPLDSRYEQYF	TGTGCCAGCAGCCCCCTGGACAGCCGTTACGAGCAGTACTTC
TRBV11-2	TRBJ2-1	.	.	CASSLPKTGTRYNEQFF	TGTGCCAGCAGCTTACCAAAAACAGGGACAAGGTACAATGAGCAGTTCTTC